This T cell receptor (beta chain) appears in the sequencing data of a study of regulatory T cells in long-lasting Graves disease. Arm-PCR of CDR3 regions with iRepertoire HTBI primers generated TCR beta libraries. TCRdb passed the multiplex PCR reads through MiXCR, listing each CDR3 protein once. The top ten hold about a fifth of the sample, which has roughly 380,000 distinct CDR3 sequences, 15% to 18% seen once. Time point of the sample: newly diagnosed GD, antithyroid drugs for less than 3 months. PBMC-extracted RNA yielded the TCR library. Study outcomes and limitations: Persistent disease was characterized by preferential usage of TRBV28, TRBJ1-2 and TRBJ2-5. Persistent Graves' patients had lower TCR diversity than newly diagnosed ones.

This clonotype was counted at least ten times. What it recognizes is unknown. V gave up 3 bases and J gave up 4 bases; unmatched junction bases: 7. Germline CDR1 GTSNPN, CDR2 SVGIG (reference sequence). The CDR3 is made up of 14 amino acids. This TCR was sampled from a female donor with Graves disease. This chain uses TRBV30 with TRBJ2-7, with 9 bases fitting TRBD1. The sample in question was peripheral blood mononuclear cells (PBMCs), obtained at new diagnosis, from a patient treated with antithyroid drugs. CDR3 amino acids: CAWRMGQGIYEQYF. As DNA, the CDR3 is TGTGCCTGGAGGATGGGACAGGGTATATACGAGCAGTACTTC. Together with reference TRBV30 and TRBJ2-7, the CDR3 gives the full variable domain: SQTIHQWPATLVQPVGSPLSLECTVEGTSNPNLYWYRQAAGRGLQLLFYSVGIGQISSEVPQNLSASRPQDRQFILSSKKLLLSDSGFYLCAWRMGQGIYEQYFGPGTRLTVT.